This T cell receptor (beta chain) comes out of a study of T cell responses to AZD1222 COVID-19 vaccine. The data were produced by immunoSEQ multiplex PCR, yet TCRdb's version contains in-frame clones alone and is incomplete. The sample has approximately 150,000 clones, 88% seen once. The CDR3 runs 16 residues. CDR1 and CDR2 from the germline V gene are SGHDT and YYEEEE. J gave up 15 bases and V 0 bases, and 14 bases lay outside the gene matches. With regard to this clone: No antigen is known for it.

Points from the study as a whole: Females outnumbered males among donors, who were mostly white British; clonal diversity was possibly underestimated. In all cases, repertoires were sampled only after the peak T cell response.

The material sequenced was peripheral blood, taken on day 0 of MenACWY control vaccination. This TCR derives from an adult in good health. The chain recombines TRBV5-6 with TRBJ2-1, with 11 positions matching TRBD1. The CDR3 nucleotides are TGTGCCAGCAGCTTGGCGGGACAGGGGGAGAGTTACGGTGGGTTCTTC. Encoded protein: CASSLAGQGESYGGFF.